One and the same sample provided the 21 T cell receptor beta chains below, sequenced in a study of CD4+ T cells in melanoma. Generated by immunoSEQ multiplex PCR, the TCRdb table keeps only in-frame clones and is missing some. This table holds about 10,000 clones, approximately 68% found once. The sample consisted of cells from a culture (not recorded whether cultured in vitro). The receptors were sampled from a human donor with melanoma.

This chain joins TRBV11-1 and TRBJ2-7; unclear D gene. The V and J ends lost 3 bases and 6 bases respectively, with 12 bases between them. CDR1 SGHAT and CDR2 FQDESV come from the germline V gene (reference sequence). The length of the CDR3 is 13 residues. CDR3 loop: CASSFYLSGEQYF. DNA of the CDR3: TGTGCCAGCAGCTTTTACCTATCCGGCGAGCAGTACTTC.

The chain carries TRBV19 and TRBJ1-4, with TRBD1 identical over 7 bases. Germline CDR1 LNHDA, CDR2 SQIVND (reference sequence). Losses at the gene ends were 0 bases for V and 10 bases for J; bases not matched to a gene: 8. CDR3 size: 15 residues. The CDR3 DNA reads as TGTGCCAGTAGTATAGACCCCCTACAGGGGTCAAAACTGTTTTTT. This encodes CASSIDPLQGSKLFF.

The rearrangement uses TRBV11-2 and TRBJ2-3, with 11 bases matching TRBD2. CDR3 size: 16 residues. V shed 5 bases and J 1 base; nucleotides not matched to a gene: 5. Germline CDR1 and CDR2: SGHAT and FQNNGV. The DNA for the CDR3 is TGTGCCAGCAGCCTGGGACTAGCGGTCGGCACAGATACGCAGTATTTT. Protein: CASSLGLAVGTDTQYF.

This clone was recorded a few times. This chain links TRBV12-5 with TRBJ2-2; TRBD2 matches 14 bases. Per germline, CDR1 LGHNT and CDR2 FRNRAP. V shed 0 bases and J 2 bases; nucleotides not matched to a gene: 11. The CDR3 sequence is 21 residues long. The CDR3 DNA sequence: TGTGCTAGTGGTTTGGTACTAATAGAGGGACTAGCGGGGGTTAACACCGGGGAGCTGTTTTTT. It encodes CASGLVLIEGLAGVNTGELFF.

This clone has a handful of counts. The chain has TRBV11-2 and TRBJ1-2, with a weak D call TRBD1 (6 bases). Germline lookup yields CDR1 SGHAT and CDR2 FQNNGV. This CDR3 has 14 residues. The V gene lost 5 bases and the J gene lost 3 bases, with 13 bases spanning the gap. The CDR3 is CASSRQDRDYGYTF. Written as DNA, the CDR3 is TGTGCCAGCAGCCGACAGGACAGAGACTATGGCTACACCTTC.

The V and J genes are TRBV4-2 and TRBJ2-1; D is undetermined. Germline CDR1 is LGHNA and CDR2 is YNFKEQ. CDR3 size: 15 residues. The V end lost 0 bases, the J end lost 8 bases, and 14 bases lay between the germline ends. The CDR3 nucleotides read TGTGCCAGCAGCCAAGATCGTCGCCAGCCCCATGAGCAGTTCTTC. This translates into CASSQDRRQPHEQFF.

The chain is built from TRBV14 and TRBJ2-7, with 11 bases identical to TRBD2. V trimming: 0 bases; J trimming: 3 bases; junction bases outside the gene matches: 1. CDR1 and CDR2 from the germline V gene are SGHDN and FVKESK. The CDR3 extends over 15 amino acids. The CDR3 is CASSQELAGGYEQYF. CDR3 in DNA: TGTGCCAGCAGCCAAGAGCTAGCGGGGGGCTACGAGCAGTACTTC.

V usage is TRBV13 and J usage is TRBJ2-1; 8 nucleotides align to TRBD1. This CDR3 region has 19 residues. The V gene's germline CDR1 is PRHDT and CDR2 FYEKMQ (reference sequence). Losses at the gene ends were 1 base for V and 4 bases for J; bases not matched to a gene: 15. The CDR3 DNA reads TGTGCCAGCAGCTTAGACCCAAAAACCTGGACAGGGACATACAATGAGCAGTTCTTC. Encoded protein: CASSLDPKTWTGTYNEQFF.

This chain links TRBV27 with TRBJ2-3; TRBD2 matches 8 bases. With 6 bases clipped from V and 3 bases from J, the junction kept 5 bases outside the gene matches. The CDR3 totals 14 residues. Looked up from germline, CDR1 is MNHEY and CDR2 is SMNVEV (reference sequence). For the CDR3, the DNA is TGTGCCAGCAGCCTCACTAGCGGAACAGATACGCAGTATTTT. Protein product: CASSLTSGTDTQYF.

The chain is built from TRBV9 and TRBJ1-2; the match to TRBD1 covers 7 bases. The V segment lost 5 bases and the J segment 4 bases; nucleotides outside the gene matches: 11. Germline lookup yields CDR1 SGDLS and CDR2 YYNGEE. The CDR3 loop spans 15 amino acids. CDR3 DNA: TGTGCCAGCAGTGGGACAGCGTCTGCTCTCTATGGCTACACCTTC. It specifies CASSGTASALYGYTF.

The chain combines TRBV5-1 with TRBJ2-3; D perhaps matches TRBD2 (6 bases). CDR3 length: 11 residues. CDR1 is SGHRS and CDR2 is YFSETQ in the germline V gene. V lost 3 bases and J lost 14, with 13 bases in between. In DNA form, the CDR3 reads TGCGCCAGCAGCTCCCCCGGGGGAGTGTATTTT. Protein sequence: CASSSPGGVYF.

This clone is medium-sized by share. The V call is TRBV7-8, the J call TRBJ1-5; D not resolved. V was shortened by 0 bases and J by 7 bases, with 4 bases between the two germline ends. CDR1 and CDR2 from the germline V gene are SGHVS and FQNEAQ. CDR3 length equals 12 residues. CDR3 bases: TGTGCCAGCAGCTTAGCAGGACAGCCCCAGCATTTT. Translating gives CASSLAGQPQHF.

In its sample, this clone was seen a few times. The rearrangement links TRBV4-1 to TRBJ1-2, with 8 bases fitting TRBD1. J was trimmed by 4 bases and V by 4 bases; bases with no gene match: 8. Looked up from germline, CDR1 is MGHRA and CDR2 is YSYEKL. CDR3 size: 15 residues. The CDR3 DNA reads TGCGCCAGCAGCCTCCTGACAGGGGACGGCTATGGCTACACCTTC. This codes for CASSLLTGDGYGYTF.

CDR3 in amino acids: CASSLGGTNEKLFF. Here the CDR3 DNA reads TGTGCCAGCAGCTTAGGGGGAACTAATGAAAAACTGTTTTTT. This chain joins TRBV5-4 and TRBJ1-4, with D perhaps TRBD1 (6 bases). Germline lookup yields CDR1 SGHNT and CDR2 YYREEE (reference sequence). Trimming cost V 2 bases and J 1 base, with 6 bases left between them. This CDR3 is 14 amino acids long.

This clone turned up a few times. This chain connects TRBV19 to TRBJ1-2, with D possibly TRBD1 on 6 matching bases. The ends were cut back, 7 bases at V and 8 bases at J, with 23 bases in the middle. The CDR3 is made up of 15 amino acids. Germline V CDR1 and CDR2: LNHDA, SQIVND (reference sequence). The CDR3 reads CASITSSRTASGYTF. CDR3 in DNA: TGTGCCAGTATCACATCATCGCGGACAGCCAGCGGCTACACCTTC.

CDR3: CASSRDRSGNTIYF. CDR3 sequence (DNA): TGTGCCAGCTCACGCGACCGCTCTGGAAACACCATATATTTT. V and J are TRBV18 and TRBJ1-3; D ambiguous. The CDR3 consists of 14 residues. Germline CDR1 reads KGHSH; CDR2 reads LQKENI. Trimming removed 4 bases from V and 0 bases from J, with 7 bases in between.

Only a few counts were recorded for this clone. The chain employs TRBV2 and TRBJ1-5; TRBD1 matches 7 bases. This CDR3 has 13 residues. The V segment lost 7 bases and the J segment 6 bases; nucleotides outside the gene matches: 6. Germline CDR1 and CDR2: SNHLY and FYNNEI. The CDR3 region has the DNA TGTGCCAGCACCACAGGGGCAAGTCAGCCCCAGCATTTT. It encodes CASTTGASQPQHF.

CDR3 DNA: TGCGCCAGCAGCCAAGTTGGGGGGTCGAGCACTGAAGCTTTCTTT. This translates into CASSQVGGSSTEAFF. This rearrangement joins TRBV4-1 to TRBJ1-1, with D possibly TRBD1 on 5 matching bases. The germline V and J ends were trimmed by 1 base and 4 bases, with 13 bases remaining between them. CDR3 size: 15 residues. CDR1 is MGHRA, CDR2 YSYEKL, per germline.

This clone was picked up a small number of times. The CDR3 here is CASSLNSGLAGTYEQYF. DNA for the CDR3: TGTGCCAGCTCACTTAACTCTGGACTAGCGGGGACCTACGAGCAGTACTTC. The rearrangement joins TRBV18 to TRBJ2-7; TRBD2 aligns across 12 bases. Looked up from germline, CDR1 is KGHSH and CDR2 is LQKENI. This CDR3 spans 17 amino acids. The ends lost 4 bases at V and 2 bases at J; junction bases unmatched: 9.

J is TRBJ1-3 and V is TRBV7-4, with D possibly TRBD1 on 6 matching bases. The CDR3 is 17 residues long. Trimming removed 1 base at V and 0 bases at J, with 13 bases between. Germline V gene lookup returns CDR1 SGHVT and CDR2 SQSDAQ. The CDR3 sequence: CASSLVEYRDSGNTIYF. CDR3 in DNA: TGTGCCAGCAGCTTAGTAGAATACAGGGACTCTGGAAACACCATATATTTT.

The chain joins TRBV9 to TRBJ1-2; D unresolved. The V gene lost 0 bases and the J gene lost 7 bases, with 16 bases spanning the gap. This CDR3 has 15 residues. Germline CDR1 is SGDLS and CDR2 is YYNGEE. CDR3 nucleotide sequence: TGTGCCAGCAGCGTAGGATCCGGGTCCACGGGTGGCTACACCTTC. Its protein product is CASSVGSGSTGGYTF.